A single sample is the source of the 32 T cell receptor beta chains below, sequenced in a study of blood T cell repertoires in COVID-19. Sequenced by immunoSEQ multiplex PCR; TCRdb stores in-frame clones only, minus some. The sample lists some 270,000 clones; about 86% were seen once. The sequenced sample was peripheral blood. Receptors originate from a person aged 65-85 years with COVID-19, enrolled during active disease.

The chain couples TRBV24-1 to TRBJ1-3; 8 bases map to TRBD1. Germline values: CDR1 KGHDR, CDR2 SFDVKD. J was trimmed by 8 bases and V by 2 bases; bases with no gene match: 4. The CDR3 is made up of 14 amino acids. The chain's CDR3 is CATSDSGGTDTIYF. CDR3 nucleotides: TGTGCCACCAGTGATTCAGGGGGCACGGACACCATATATTTT.

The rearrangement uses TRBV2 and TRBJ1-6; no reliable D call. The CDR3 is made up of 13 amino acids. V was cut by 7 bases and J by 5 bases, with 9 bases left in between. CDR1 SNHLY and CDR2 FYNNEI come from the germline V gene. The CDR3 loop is CASNKTNNSPLHF. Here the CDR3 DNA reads TGTGCCAGCAATAAAACAAATAATTCACCCCTCCACTTT.

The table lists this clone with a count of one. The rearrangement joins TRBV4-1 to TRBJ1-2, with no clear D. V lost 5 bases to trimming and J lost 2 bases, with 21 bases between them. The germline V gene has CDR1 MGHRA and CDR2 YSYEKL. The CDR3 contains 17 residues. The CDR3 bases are TGCGCCAGCAGCTCAACCGGCCGGGGTCGCGTAAACTATGGCTACACCTTC. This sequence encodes CASSSTGRGRVNYGYTF.

The CDR3 bases are TGTGCCAGCAGATCACTGGACAGGGACGGTCTCGAAGCTTTCTTT. It yields the protein CASRSLDRDGLEAFF. The rearrangement uses TRBV2 and TRBJ1-1; 8 bases agree with TRBD1. The CDR3 covers 15 residues. J was trimmed by 8 bases and V by 6 bases; bases with no gene match: 14. Looked up from germline, CDR1 is SNHLY and CDR2 is FYNNEI.

The DNA of the CDR3 is TGTGCCAGCAGCCAAGGCTGGAGCTCCTACAATGAGCAGTTCTTC. Its translation: CASSQGWSSYNEQFF. The gene calls are TRBV3-1 (or the pseudogene TRBV3-2) and TRBJ2-1; D remains ambiguous. CDR1 is LGHDT and CDR2 is YNNKEL in the germline V gene (reference sequence). Trimming took 1 base from V and 0 from J, leaving 7 bases between them. This CDR3 has 15 amino acids.

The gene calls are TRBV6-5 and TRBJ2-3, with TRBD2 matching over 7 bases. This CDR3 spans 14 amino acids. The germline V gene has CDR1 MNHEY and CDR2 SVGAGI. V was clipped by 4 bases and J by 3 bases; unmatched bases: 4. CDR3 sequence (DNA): TGTGCCAGCAGTTTGAGGGAGGGGACAGATACGCAGTATTTT. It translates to CASSLREGTDTQYF.

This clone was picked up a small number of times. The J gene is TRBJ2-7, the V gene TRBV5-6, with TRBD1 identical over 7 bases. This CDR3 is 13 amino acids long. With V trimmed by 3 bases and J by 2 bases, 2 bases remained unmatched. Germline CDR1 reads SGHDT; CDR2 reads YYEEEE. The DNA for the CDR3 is TGTGCCAGCAGCTGGGGGACAGCCTACGAGCAGTACTTC. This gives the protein CASSWGTAYEQYF.

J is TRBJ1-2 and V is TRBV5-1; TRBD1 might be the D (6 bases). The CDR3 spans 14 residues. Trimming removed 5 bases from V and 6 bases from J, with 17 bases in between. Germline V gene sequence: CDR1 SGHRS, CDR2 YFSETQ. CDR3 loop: CASSYGQQFDGYTF. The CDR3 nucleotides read TGCGCCAGCAGTTACGGACAGCAGTTCGATGGCTACACCTTC.

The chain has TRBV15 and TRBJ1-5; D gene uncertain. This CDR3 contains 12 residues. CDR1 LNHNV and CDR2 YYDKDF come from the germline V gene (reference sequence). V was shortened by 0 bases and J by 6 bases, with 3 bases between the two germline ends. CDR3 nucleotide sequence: TGTGCCACCAGCAGAGATCTTCAGCCCCAGCATTTT. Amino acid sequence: CATSRDLQPQHF.

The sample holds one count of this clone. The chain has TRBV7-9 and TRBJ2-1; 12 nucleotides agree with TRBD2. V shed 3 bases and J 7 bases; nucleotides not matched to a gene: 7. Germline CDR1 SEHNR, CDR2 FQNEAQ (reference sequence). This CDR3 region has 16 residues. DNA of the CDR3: TGTGCCAGCAGCTTGCTAGCGGGAGGGCCGGGAAATGAGCAGTTCTTC. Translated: CASSLLAGGPGNEQFF.

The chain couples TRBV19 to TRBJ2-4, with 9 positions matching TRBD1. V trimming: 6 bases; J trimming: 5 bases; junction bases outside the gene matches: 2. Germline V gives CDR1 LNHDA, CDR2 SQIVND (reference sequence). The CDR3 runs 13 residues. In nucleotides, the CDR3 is TGTGCCAGTAGCCGGGACAGGGAAAACATTCAGTACTTC. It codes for CASSRDRENIQYF.

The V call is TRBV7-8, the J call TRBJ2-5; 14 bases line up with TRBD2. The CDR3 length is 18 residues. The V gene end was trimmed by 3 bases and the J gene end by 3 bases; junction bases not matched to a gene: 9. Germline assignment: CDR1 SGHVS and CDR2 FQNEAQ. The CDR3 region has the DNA TGTGCCAGCAGCTTGCTTTTGGGACTAGCGGGAGCGGAAGAGACCCAGTACTTC. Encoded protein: CASSLLLGLAGAEETQYF.

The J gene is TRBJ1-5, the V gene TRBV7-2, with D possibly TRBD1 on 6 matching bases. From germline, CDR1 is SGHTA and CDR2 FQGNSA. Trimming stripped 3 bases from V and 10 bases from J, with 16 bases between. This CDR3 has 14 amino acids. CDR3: CASSFGLTGLPQHF. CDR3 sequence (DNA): TGTGCCAGCAGCTTCGGATTGACAGGATTACCCCAGCATTTT.

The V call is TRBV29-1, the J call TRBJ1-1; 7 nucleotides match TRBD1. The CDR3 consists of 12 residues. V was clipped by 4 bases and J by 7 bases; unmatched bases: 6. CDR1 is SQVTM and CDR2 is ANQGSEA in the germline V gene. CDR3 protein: CSVVGTALEAFF. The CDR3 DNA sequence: TGCAGCGTTGTTGGGACAGCTCTTGAAGCTTTCTTT.

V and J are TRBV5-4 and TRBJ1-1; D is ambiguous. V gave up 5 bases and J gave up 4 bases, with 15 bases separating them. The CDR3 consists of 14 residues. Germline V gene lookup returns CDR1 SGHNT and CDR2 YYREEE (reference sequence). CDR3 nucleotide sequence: TGTGCCAGCAGGCCTAAGAGGGCGAGCACTGAAGCTTTCTTT. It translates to CASRPKRASTEAFF.

The CDR3 DNA reads TGTGCCAGCAGCCGGACAGGGAATAAGGTGAACGAGCAGTACTTC. Translation: CASSRTGNKVNEQYF. The chain is built from TRBV27 and TRBJ2-7; 8 bases agree with TRBD1. CDR1 and CDR2 from the germline V gene are MNHEY and SMNVEV (reference sequence). The CDR3 length is 15 residues. V trimming: 6 bases; J trimming: 5 bases; junction bases outside the gene matches: 12.

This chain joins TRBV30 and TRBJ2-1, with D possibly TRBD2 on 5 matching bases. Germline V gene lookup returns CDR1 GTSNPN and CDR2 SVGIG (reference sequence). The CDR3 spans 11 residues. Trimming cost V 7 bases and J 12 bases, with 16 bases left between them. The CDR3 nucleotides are TGTGCCTCATCACTAGGGTGGGGGCAGTTCTTC. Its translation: CASSLGWGQFF. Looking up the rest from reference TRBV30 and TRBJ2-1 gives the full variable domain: SQTIHQWPATLVQPVGSPLSLECTVEGTSNPNLYWYRQAAGRGLQLLFYSVGIGQISSEVPQNLSASRPQDRQFILSSKKLLLSDSGFYLCASSLGWGQFFGPGTRLTVL.

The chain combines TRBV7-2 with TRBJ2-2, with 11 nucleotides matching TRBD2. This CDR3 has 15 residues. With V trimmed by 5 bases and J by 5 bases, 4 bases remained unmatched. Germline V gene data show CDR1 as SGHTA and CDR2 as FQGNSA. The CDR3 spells CASSGRTSGTGELFF. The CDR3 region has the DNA TGTGCCAGCAGCGGACGGACTAGCGGGACCGGGGAGCTGTTTTTT.

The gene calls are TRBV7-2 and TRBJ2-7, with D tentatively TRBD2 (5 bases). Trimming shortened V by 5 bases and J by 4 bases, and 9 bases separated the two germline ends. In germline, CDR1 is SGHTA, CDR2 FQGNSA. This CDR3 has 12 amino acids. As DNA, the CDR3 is TGTGCCAGCAGCATTGGACTTTACGAGCAGTACTTC. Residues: CASSIGLYEQYF.

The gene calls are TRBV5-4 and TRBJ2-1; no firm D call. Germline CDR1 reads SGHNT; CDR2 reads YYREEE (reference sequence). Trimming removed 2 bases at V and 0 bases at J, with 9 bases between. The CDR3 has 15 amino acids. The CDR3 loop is CASSLAASSYNEQFF. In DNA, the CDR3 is TGTGCCAGCAGCTTAGCCGCAAGCTCCTACAATGAGCAGTTCTTC.

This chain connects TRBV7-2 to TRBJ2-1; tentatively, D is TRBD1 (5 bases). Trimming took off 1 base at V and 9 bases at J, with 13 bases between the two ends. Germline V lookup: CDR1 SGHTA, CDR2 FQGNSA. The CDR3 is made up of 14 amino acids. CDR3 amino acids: CASSLVGASGEQFF. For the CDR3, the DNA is TGTGCCAGCAGCTTAGTAGGGGCGTCGGGTGAGCAGTTCTTC.

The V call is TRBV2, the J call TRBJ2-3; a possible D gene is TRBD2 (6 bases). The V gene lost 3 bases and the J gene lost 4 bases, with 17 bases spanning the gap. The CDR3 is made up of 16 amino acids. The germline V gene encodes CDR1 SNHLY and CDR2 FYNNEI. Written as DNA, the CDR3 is TGTGCCAGCAGTGATGGACTAAGGAGTATCGCAGATACGCAGTATTTT. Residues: CASSDGLRSIADTQYF.

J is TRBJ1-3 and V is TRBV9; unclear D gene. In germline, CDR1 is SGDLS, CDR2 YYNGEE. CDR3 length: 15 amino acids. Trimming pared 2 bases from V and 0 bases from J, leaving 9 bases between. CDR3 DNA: TGTGCCAGCAGCGTCTCGGGGAGCTCTGGAAACACCATATATTTT. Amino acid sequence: CASSVSGSSGNTIYF.

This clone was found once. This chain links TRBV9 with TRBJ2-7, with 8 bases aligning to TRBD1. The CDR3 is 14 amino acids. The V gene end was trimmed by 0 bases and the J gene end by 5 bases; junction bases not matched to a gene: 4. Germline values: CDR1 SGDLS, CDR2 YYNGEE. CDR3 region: CASSVGQGSHEQYF. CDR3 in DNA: TGTGCCAGCAGCGTAGGACAGGGGTCCCACGAGCAGTACTTC.

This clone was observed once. The CDR3 loop reads CAISDNRQGPNGYTF. The CDR3 coding sequence is TGTGCCATCAGTGATAACCGACAGGGGCCCAATGGCTACACCTTC. V is TRBV10-3 and J is TRBJ1-2; 8 bases fit TRBD1. V was pared by 3 bases and J by 6 bases, with 9 bases of the junction left unmatched. The CDR3 spans 15 residues. CDR1 ENHRY and CDR2 SYGVKD come from the germline V gene.

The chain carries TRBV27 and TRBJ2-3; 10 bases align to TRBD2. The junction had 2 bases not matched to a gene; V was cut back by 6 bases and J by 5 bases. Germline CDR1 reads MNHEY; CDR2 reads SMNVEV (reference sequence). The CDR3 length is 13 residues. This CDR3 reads CASRRLAGDTQYF. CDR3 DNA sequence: TGTGCCAGCAGGCGACTAGCGGGAGATACGCAGTATTTT.

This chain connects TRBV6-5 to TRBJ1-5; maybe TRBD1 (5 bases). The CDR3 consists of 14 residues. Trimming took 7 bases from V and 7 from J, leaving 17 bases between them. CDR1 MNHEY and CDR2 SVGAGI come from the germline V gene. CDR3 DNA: TGTGCCAGCACAACGAGCAGGGCCGCACAGCCCCAGCATTTT. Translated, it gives CASTTSRAAQPQHF.

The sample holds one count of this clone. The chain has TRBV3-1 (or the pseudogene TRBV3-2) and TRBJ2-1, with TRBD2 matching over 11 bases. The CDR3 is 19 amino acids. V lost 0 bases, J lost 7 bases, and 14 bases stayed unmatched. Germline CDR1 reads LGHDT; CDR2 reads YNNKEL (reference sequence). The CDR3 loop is CASSQDVFLTSGSFNEQFF. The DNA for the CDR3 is TGTGCCAGCAGCCAAGATGTTTTTTTAACTAGCGGGAGTTTTAATGAGCAGTTCTTC.

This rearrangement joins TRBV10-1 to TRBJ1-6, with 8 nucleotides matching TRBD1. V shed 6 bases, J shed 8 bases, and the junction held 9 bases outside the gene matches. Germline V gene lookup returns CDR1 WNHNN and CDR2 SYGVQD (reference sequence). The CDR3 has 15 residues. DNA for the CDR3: TGCGCCAGCAGAAGAGGACAGGGTAATCATTCACCCCTCCACTTT. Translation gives CASRRGQGNHSPLHF.

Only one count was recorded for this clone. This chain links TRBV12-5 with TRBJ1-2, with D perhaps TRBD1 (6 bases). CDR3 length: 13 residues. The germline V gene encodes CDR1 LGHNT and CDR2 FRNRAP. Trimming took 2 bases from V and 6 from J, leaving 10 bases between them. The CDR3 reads CASGLHRVNGYTF. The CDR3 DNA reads TGTGCTAGTGGTTTGCACAGGGTTAATGGCTACACCTTC. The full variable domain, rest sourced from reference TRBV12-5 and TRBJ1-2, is DARVTQTPRHKVTEMGQEVTMRCQPILGHNTVFWYRQTMMQGLELLAYFRNRAPLDDSGMPKDRFSAEMPDATLATLKIQPSEPRDSAVYFCASGLHRVNGYTFGSGTRLTVV.

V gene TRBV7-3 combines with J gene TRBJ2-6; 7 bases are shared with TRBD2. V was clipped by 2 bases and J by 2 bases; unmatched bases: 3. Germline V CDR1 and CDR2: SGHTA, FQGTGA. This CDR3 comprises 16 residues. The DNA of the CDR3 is TGTGCCAGCAGCTTAGGGCGGGAGCCTGGGGCCAACGTCCTGACTTTC. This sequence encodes CASSLGREPGANVLTF.

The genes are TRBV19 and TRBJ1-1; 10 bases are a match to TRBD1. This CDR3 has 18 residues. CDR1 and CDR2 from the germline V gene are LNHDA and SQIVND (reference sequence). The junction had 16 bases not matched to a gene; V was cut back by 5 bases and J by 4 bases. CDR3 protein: CASSSRLGQGGGGTEAFF. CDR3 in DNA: TGTGCCAGTAGTTCCAGACTCGGACAGGGGGGAGGTGGCACTGAAGCTTTCTTT.